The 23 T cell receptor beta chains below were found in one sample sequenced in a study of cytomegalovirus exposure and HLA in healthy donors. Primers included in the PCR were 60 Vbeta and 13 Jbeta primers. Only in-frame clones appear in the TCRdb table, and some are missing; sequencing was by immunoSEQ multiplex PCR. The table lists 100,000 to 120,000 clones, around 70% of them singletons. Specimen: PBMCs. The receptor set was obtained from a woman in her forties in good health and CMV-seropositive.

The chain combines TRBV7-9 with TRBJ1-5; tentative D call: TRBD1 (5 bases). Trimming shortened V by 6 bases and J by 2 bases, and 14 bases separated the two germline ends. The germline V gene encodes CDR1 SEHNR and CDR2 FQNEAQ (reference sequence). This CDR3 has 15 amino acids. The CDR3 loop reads CASSPGGTGNQPQHF. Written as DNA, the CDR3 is TGTGCCAGCAGTCCAGGAGGGACGGGCAATCAGCCCCAGCATTTT.

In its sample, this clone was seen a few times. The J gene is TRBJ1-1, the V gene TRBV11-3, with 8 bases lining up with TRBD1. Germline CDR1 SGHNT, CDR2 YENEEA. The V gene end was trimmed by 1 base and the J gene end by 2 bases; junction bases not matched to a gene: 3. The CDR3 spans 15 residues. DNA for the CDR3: TGTGCCAGCAGCTTAGTATCAGGGGGCAACACTGAAGCTTTCTTT. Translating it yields CASSLVSGGNTEAFF.

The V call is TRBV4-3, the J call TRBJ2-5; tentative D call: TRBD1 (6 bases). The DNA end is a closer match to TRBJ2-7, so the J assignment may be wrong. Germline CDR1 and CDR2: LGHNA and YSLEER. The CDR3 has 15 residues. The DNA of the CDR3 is TGCGCCAGCAGCCAAGATGCGGACAGTTACTACGAGCAGTACTTC. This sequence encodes CASSQDADSYYEQYF.

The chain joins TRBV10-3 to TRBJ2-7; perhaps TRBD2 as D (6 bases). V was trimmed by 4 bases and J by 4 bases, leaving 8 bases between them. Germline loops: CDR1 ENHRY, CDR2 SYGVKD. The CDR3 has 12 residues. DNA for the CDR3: TGTGCCATCAGTGGGGCGGGGTACGAGCAGTACTTC. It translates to CAISGAGYEQYF.

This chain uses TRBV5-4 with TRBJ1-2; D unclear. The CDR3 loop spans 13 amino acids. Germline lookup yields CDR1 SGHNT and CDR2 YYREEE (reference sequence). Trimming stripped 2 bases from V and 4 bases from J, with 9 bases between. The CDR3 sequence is CASSFLSSYGYTF. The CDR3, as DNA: TGTGCCAGCAGCTTCTTATCCTCCTATGGCTACACCTTC.

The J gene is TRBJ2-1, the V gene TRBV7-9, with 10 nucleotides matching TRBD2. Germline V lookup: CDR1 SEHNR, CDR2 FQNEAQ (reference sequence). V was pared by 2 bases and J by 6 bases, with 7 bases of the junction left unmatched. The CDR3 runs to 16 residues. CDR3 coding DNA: TGTGCCAGCAGCTTAAAGCGGGAGGGTCGCACCAATGAGCAGTTCTTC. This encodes CASSLKREGRTNEQFF.

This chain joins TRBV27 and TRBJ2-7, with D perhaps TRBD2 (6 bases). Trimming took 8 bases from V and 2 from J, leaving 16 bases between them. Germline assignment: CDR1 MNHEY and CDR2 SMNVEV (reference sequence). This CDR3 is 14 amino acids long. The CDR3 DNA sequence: TGTGCCAGCCGCCCTCGAGGAGGGCCCTACGAGCAGTACTTC. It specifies CASRPRGGPYEQYF.

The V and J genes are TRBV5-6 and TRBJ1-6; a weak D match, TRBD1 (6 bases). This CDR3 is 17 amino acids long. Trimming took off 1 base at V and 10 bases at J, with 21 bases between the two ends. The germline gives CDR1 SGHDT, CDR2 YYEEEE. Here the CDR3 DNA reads TGTGCCAGCAGCTTGAAATCAGGTCTCAGGGGTAGGTCACCCCTCCACTTT. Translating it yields CASSLKSGLRGRSPLHF.

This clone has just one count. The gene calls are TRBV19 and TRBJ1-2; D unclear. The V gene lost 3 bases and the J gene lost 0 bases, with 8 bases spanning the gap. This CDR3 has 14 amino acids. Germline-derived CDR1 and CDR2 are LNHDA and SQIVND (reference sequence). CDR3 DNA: TGTGCCAGTAGTATTGGCAGTTCTAACTATGGCTACACCTTC. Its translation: CASSIGSSNYGYTF. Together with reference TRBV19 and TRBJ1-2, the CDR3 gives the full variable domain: DGGITQSPKYLFRKEGQNVTLSCEQNLNHDAMYWYRQDPGQGLRLIYYSQIVNDFQKGDIAEGYSVSREKKESFPLTVTSAQKNPTAFYLCASSIGSSNYGYTFGSGTRLTVV.

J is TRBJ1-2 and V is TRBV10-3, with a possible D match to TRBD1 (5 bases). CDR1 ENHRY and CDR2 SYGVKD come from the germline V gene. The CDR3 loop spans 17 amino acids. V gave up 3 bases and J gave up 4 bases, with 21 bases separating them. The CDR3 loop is CAISDPGRELSVYGYTF. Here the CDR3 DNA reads TGTGCCATCAGTGACCCGGGACGGGAGTTATCGGTCTATGGCTACACCTTC.

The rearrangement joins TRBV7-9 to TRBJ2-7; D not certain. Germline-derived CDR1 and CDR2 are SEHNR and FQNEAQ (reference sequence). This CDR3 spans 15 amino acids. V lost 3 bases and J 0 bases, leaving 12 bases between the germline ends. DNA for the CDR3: TGTGCCAGCAGCTTCAATCGGCCTAGCTCCTACGAGCAGTACTTC. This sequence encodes CASSFNRPSSYEQYF.

For the CDR3, the DNA is TGTGCCAGCAGCCAAGATGTGCGGGGGGATAATTCACCCCTCCACTTT. Its translation is CASSQDVRGDNSPLHF. The gene calls are TRBV4-2 and TRBJ1-6, with D perhaps matching TRBD1 (5 bases). Germline lookup yields CDR1 LGHNA and CDR2 YNFKEQ. The CDR3 contains 16 residues. V lost 0 bases, J lost 5 bases, and 11 bases lay in between.

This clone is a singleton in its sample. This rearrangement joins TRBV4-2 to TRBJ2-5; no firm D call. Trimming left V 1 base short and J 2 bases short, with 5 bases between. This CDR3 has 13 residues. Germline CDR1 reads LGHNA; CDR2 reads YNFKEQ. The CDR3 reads CASSQATQETQYF. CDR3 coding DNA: TGTGCCAGCAGCCAAGCTACTCAAGAGACCCAGTACTTC.

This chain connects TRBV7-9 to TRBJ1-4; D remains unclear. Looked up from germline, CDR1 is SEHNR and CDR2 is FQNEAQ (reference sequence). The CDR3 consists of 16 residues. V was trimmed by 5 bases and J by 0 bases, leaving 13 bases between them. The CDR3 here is CASSGGSAATNEKLFF. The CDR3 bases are TGTGCCAGCAGCGGCGGGTCCGCCGCAACTAATGAAAAACTGTTTTTT.

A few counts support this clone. The CDR3 loop is CASSLGQDIYEQYF. DNA for the CDR3: TGCGCCAGCAGCTTGGGACAGGATATCTACGAGCAGTACTTC. V gene TRBV5-1 combines with J gene TRBJ2-5; TRBD1 is a possible D gene (6 bases). The J call may not be correct, given that the DNA end is closer to TRBJ2-7. CDR3 length: 14 amino acids. Germline CDR1 is SGHRS and CDR2 is YFSETQ.

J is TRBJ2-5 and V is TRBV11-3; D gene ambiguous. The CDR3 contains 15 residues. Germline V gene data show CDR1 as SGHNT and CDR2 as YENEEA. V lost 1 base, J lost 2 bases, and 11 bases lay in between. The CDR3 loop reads CASSLGRTPQETQYF. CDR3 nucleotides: TGTGCCAGCAGCTTAGGCCGCACTCCTCAAGAGACCCAGTACTTC.

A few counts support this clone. CDR3 residues: CASSSYRGLSNQPQHF. In DNA form, the CDR3 reads TGTGCCAGCAGCTCGTACAGGGGTCTTAGCAATCAGCCCCAGCATTTT. The chain recombines TRBV5-6 with TRBJ1-5; the match to TRBD1 covers 7 bases. Germline trimming cut 3 bases from V and 0 bases from J; bases unmatched to any gene: 6. CDR1 is SGHDT and CDR2 is YYEEEE in the germline V gene. CDR3 length: 16 amino acids. Using reference TRBV5-6 and TRBJ1-5 for the parts outside the CDR3, the full variable domain is DAGVTQSPTHLIKTRGQQVTLRCSPKSGHDTVSWYQQALGQGPQFIFQYYEEEERQRGNFPDRFSGHQFPNYSSELNVNALLLGDSALYLCASSSYRGLSNQPQHFGDGTRLSIL.

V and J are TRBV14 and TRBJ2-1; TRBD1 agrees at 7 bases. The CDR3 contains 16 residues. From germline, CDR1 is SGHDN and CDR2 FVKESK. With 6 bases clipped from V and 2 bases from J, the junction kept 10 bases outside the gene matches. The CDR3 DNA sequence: TGTGCCAGCAGGCTATCCGGGACAGACCCCTACAATGAGCAGTTCTTC. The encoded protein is CASRLSGTDPYNEQFF.

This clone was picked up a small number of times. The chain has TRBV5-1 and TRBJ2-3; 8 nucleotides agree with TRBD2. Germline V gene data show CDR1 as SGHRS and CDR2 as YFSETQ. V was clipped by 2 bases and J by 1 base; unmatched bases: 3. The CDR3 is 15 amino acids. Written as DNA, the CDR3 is TGCGCCAGCAGCTTTGCGGGGGGCGGCACAGATACGCAGTATTTT. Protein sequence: CASSFAGGGTDTQYF.

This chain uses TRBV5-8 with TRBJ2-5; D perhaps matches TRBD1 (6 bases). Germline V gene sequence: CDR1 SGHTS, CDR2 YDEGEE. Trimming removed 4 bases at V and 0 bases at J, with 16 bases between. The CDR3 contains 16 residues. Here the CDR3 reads CASSPHQGTYQETQYF. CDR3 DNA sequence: TGTGCCAGCAGCCCTCACCAGGGGACGTACCAAGAGACCCAGTACTTC.

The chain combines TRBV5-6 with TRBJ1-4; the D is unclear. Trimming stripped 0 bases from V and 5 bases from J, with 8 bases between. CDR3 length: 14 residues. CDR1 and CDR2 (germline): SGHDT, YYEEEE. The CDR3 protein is CASSLAGGNEKLFF. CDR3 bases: TGTGCCAGCAGCTTGGCAGGTGGGAATGAAAAACTGTTTTTT.

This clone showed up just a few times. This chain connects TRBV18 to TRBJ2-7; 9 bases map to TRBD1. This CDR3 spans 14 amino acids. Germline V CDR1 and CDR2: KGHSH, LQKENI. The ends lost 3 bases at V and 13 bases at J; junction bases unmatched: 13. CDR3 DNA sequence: TGTGCCAGCTCACCCTGGGACAGGGTCAGTACTATCTACTTC. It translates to CASSPWDRVSTIYF.

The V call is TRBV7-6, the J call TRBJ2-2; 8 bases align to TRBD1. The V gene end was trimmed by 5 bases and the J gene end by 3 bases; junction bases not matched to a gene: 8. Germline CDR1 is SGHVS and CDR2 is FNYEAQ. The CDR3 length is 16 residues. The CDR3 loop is CASSATGGPDTGELFF. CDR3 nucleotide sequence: TGTGCCAGCAGCGCCACAGGGGGTCCGGACACCGGGGAGCTGTTTTTT.